These 30 T cell receptor beta chains were sequenced from one sample in a study of T-cell memory formation after mild COVID-19. TCRdb called the 5' RACE reads again in MiXCR, with one record for every CDR3 protein. The sample yields 340,000 or so distinct CDR3 sequences, around 13% seen once. The sample comprised PBMCs or a T cell subset sorted from them (not recorded which). Receptors were obtained from a man aged 18 to 30 who had mild COVID-19 (a few samples of this study predate the infection). Cell type and time point are not known.

This clonotype was seen a handful of times. The chain recombines TRBV5-1 with TRBJ2-7; maybe TRBD1 (5 bases). CDR1 SGHRS and CDR2 YFSETQ come from the germline V gene. This CDR3 comprises 15 residues. In nucleotides, the CDR3 is TGCGCCAGCAGCTTGGACCCGACTGCAGGGTACGGGCAGTACGTC. This codes for CASSLDPTAGYGQYV.

The rearrangement joins TRBV4-3 to TRBJ2-1, with D unresolved. The CDR3 is 16 amino acids. Germline-derived CDR1 and CDR2 are LGHNA and YSLEER. Trimming stripped 5 bases from V and 2 bases from J, with 16 bases between. CDR3 region: CASSSASGLAYNEQFF. CDR3 sequence (DNA): TGCGCCAGCAGCTCCGCGTCTGGGCTAGCCTACAATGAGCAGTTCTTC.

On this clonotype: The junction departs from germline at one end; a sequencing error may be responsible. This chain uses TRBV6-2 or TRBV6-3 with TRBJ2-1; TRBD1 aligns across 9 bases. Germline values: CDR1 MNHEY, CDR2 SVGEGT. This CDR3 region has 11 residues. Here the CDR3 reads CASSSQGAQFF. CDR3 in DNA: TGTGCCAGCAGTTCACAGGGGGCCCAGTTTTTC.

This chain uses TRBV7-9 with TRBJ1-2; possible D gene TRBD1, 6 bases. Between the trimmed V and J ends, which lost 3 bases and 5 bases, there was a span of 10 bases. This CDR3 region has 13 residues. Germline lookup yields CDR1 SEHNR and CDR2 FQNEAQ (reference sequence). The CDR3 nucleotides are TGTGCCAGCAGCTTTACAGGGCTGTATGGCTACACCTTC. This sequence encodes CASSFTGLYGYTF.

This clonotype was counted only a few times. The J gene is TRBJ2-1, the V gene TRBV11-2; D not resolved. The germline V and J ends were trimmed by 2 bases and 8 bases, with 4 bases remaining between them. In germline, CDR1 is SGHAT, CDR2 FQNNGV. The CDR3 totals 11 residues. The CDR3, as DNA: TGTGCCAGCAGCTTAAACGATGAGCAGTTCTTC. It codes for CASSLNDEQFF.

CDR3 region: CASSQWTAYNEQFF. The CDR3 DNA reads TGCGCCAGCAGCCAATGGACAGCCTACAATGAGCAGTTCTTC. This chain connects TRBV4-1 to TRBJ2-1, with a weak D call TRBD1 (6 bases). The CDR3 has 14 amino acids. Germline V gene lookup returns CDR1 MGHRA and CDR2 YSYEKL. Trimming left V 2 bases short and J 2 bases short, with 7 bases between.

This clonotype was seen a few times. V and J are TRBV9 and TRBJ2-5, with 14 nucleotides matching TRBD2. The V and J ends lost 3 bases and 5 bases, in that order; junction bases with no gene match: 6. The CDR3 spans 16 residues. Germline V gene lookup returns CDR1 SGDLS and CDR2 YYNGEE. The chain's CDR3 is CASSARTSGGRETQYF. In nucleotides, the CDR3 is TGTGCCAGCAGCGCCAGGACTAGCGGGGGGAGGGAGACCCAGTACTTC. The full variable domain, rest sourced from reference TRBV9 and TRBJ2-5, is DSGVTQTPKHLITATGQRVTLRCSPRSGDLSVYWYQQSLDQGLQFLIQYYNGEERAKGNILERFSAQQFPDLHSELNLSSLELGDSALYFCASSARTSGGRETQYFGPGTRLLVL.

This clonotype was detected many times. The chain is built from TRBV20-1 and TRBJ1-1; D uncertain. Trimming pared 4 bases from V and 10 bases from J, leaving 13 bases between. This CDR3 is built from 11 residues. Germline V CDR1 and CDR2: DFQATT, SNEGSKA (reference sequence). The CDR3 nucleotides read TGCAGTGCTATCGACGCGCGGGGAGCTTTCTTT. Its protein is CSAIDARGAFF.

This clonotype was recorded a few times. The rearrangement joins TRBV15 to TRBJ2-1; a weak D match, TRBD1 (5 bases). Germline V gene data show CDR1 as LNHNV and CDR2 as YYDKDF (reference sequence). The V gene lost 2 bases and the J gene lost 8 bases, with 16 bases spanning the gap. The CDR3 extends over 15 amino acids. CDR3 bases: TGTGCCACCAGCAGAATAGGGGCTGTCAGTTATGAGCAGTTCTTC. This translates into CATSRIGAVSYEQFF.

This clonotype was found many times. The V and J genes are TRBV5-5 and TRBJ2-5; 9 bases match TRBD1. Germline CDR1 and CDR2: SGHKS and YYEKEE (reference sequence). Unmatched junction bases numbered 1, after V lost 1 base and J lost 3 bases. The CDR3 has 14 residues. CDR3 nucleotide sequence: TGTGCCAGCAGCTTGTGGACAGGGGAAGAGACCCAGTACTTC. Amino acids: CASSLWTGEETQYF.

The CDR3: CASSLGRWYEQYF. The CDR3 coding sequence is TGCGCCAGCAGCTTGGGCAGATGGTACGAGCAGTACTTC. This sequence joins TRBV5-1 and TRBJ2-7; no reliable D call. V shed 0 bases and J shed 4 bases, with 8 bases lying between them. The CDR3 loop spans 13 amino acids. The germline V gene encodes CDR1 SGHRS and CDR2 YFSETQ.

This chain connects TRBV12-3 or TRBV12-4 to TRBJ1-2; 7 bases map to TRBD1. The V segment lost 3 bases and the J segment 7 bases; nucleotides outside the gene matches: 5. The CDR3 runs to 13 residues. In DNA, the CDR3 is TGTGCCAGCAGTTTGGGGACAGTGGGTGGCTACACCTTC. Encoded protein: CASSLGTVGGYTF.

J is TRBJ1-2 and V is TRBV27, with a tentative D call TRBD1 (5 bases). The CDR3 runs to 13 residues. V was shortened by 8 bases and J by 2 bases, with 12 bases between the two germline ends. Looked up from germline, CDR1 is MNHEY and CDR2 is SMNVEV (reference sequence). CDR3 region: CASRSRQNYGYTF. The CDR3 coding sequence is TGTGCCAGCCGAAGCCGACAGAACTATGGCTACACCTTC.

This chain uses TRBV12-3 or TRBV12-4 with TRBJ2-2; D unclear. With 1 base removed from V and 0 bases from J, the gap between germline ends came to 12 bases. The CDR3 covers 17 residues. CDR3 sequence reads: CASSLVFGVSNTGELFF. The CDR3 region has the DNA TGTGCCAGCAGTTTAGTATTTGGGGTCTCGAACACCGGGGAGCTGTTTTTT.

The chain joins TRBV7-2 to TRBJ2-1; D unresolved. The CDR3 is 14 residues long. Germline CDR1 reads SGHTA; CDR2 reads FQGNSA. V was cut by 4 bases and J by 12 bases, with 19 bases left in between. The CDR3 DNA follows: TGTGCCAGCAGCTCCCGTTATGGCGGCCAGGCGCAGTTCTTC. Its protein is CASSSRYGGQAQFF.

The chain's CDR3 is CASRRQDGYTF. CDR3 nucleotide sequence: TGTGCCAGCAGAAGACAGGATGGCTACACCTTC. V gene TRBV6-2 or TRBV6-3 combines with J gene TRBJ1-2; weak D call: TRBD1 (6 bases). Germline CDR1 reads MNHEY; CDR2 reads SVGEGT. V was shortened by 6 bases and J by 6 bases, with 8 bases between the two germline ends. The CDR3 length is 11 residues.

This clonotype was observed a few times. J is TRBJ2-3 and V is TRBV6-5; possible D gene TRBD2, 6 bases. V lost 8 bases and J lost 8, with 8 bases in between. This CDR3 is 10 amino acids long. The germline V gene encodes CDR1 MNHEY and CDR2 SVGAGI. The CDR3 nucleotides are TGTGCCAGCGGGGGAGGTACGCAGTATTTT. It encodes CASGGGTQYF.

This clonotype was seen a handful of times. The chain's CDR3 is CASSPGKGTGELFF. As DNA, the CDR3 is TGTGCCAGCAGCCCGGGCAAAGGGACCGGGGAGCTGTTTTTT. The V gene is TRBV12-3 or TRBV12-4, the J gene TRBJ2-2; D gene unclear. The CDR3 is made up of 14 amino acids. The V gene lost 6 bases and the J gene lost 5 bases, with 13 bases spanning the gap.

This clonotype appeared a few times. V gene TRBV27 combines with J gene TRBJ1-2, with D uncertain. This CDR3 has 10 amino acids. Germline assignment: CDR1 MNHEY and CDR2 SMNVEV (reference sequence). Trimming left V 4 bases short and J 8 bases short, with 5 bases between. The CDR3 is CASSWEGYTF. In nucleotides, the CDR3 is TGTGCCAGCAGTTGGGAGGGCTACACCTTC.

This clonotype was detected many times. The rearrangement uses TRBV28 and TRBJ2-3, with 8 bases matching TRBD2. This CDR3 contains 15 residues. V shed 6 bases and J 0 bases; nucleotides not matched to a gene: 5. Germline CDR1 MDHEN, CDR2 SYDVKM. The CDR3 DNA is TGTGCCAGCAGCTTTAGCGGGGACAGCACAGATACGCAGTATTTT. Translation gives CASSFSGDSTDTQYF.

This chain uses TRBV4-3 with TRBJ1-3; D not resolved. CDR1 is LGHNA and CDR2 is YSLEER in the germline V gene. V was cut by 0 bases and J by 0 bases, with 9 bases left in between. The CDR3 totals 16 residues. The CDR3 DNA reads as TGCGCCAGCAGCCAAGACGCGGGAACCTCTGGAAACACCATATATTTT. Protein sequence: CASSQDAGTSGNTIYF.

The CDR3 DNA sequence: TGTGCCAGCAGTGACCATTCTTTAGGTCCCGAGCAGTACTTC. This translates into CASSDHSLGPEQYF. V and J are TRBV6-5 and TRBJ2-7; D unresolved. Trimming stripped 5 bases from V and 6 bases from J, with 17 bases between. This CDR3 spans 14 amino acids. Germline V gene data show CDR1 as MNHEY and CDR2 as SVGAGI.

This clonotype was seen a single time. This chain links TRBV10-2 with TRBJ2-7; no clear D gene. This CDR3 has 13 amino acids. Germline V gene sequence: CDR1 WSHSY, CDR2 SAAADI. V lost 0 bases, J lost 6 bases, and 9 bases lay in between. The CDR3 coding sequence is TGCGCCAGCAGTGAGTCGACGAGCACCGAGCAGTACTTC. Its translation is CASSESTSTEQYF.

There are a few counts of this clonotype. This CDR3 is CASSLAQVKGETQYF. CDR3 bases: TGCGCCAGCAGCTTGGCCCAGGTAAAGGGAGAGACCCAGTACTTC. The rearrangement joins TRBV5-1 to TRBJ2-5, with D uncertain. The CDR3 has 15 residues. The germline V and J ends were trimmed by 0 bases and 4 bases, with 13 bases remaining between them. In germline, CDR1 is SGHRS, CDR2 YFSETQ.

This clonotype appeared a few times. V gene TRBV6-2 or TRBV6-3 combines with J gene TRBJ2-7; no reliable D call. Germline loops: CDR1 MNHEY, CDR2 SVGEGT. The CDR3 extends over 14 amino acids. V lost 2 bases and J lost 1, with 9 bases in between. The CDR3 DNA follows: TGTGCCAGCAGTTACCTCGGAGATTCCTACGAGCAGTACTTC. Its translation is CASSYLGDSYEQYF.

This clonotype occurred many times. This sequence joins TRBV27 and TRBJ2-7; D is uncertain. There are 14 residues in the CDR3. V lost 5 bases and J 3 bases, leaving 14 bases between the germline ends. Germline V gives CDR1 MNHEY, CDR2 SMNVEV (reference sequence). CDR3 bases: TGTGCCAGCAGTCGAGGACCGCTAGTCTACGAGCAGTACTTC. Amino acid sequence: CASSRGPLVYEQYF.

This clonotype was found many times. The junction differs from germline at one of its ends, possibly a read error. In nucleotides, the CDR3 is TGTGCCAGCAGCTTTAGCGGGGGGGAAGAGACCCAGTACTTC. It specifies CASSFSGGEETQYF. This rearrangement joins TRBV5-1 to TRBJ2-5; 11 bases match TRBD2. This CDR3 has 14 residues. Germline loops: CDR1 SGHRS, CDR2 YFSETQ.

This chain connects TRBV5-1 to TRBJ1-1; D remains unclear. V lost 2 bases to trimming and J lost 5 bases, with 13 bases between them. Germline V gene lookup returns CDR1 SGHRS and CDR2 YFSETQ. This CDR3 has 14 amino acids. The CDR3 DNA reads as TGCGCCAGCAGCTTTGCCGGGGATCGGACTGAAGCTTTCTTT. It yields the protein CASSFAGDRTEAFF.

This clonotype was found a few times. The chain joins TRBV3-1 to TRBJ2-3; perhaps TRBD2 as D (5 bases). Germline CDR1 LGHDT, CDR2 YNNKEL (reference sequence). The CDR3 spans 16 residues. V was trimmed by 0 bases and J by 0 bases, leaving 10 bases between them. This CDR3 reads CASSQDSDSSTDTQYF. CDR3 DNA sequence: TGTGCCAGCAGCCAAGATAGCGACTCTAGCACAGATACGCAGTATTTT.

The rearrangement joins TRBV12-5 to TRBJ2-1; 9 bases are shared with TRBD2. Unmatched junction bases numbered 6, after V lost 3 bases and J lost 6 bases. CDR1 LGHNT and CDR2 FRNRAP come from the germline V gene. The CDR3 contains 15 residues. CDR3 DNA sequence: TGTGCTAGTGGTTTTTTGGTTAGCGGGGGCAATGAGCAGTTCTTC. The encoded protein is CASGFLVSGGNEQFF.